Sequencing of this TCR beta chain was carried out in a study of control samples from healthy donors and cancer patients. Germline V gives CDR1 MNHEY, CDR2 SVGEGT. Trimming took 5 bases from V and 0 from J, leaving 11 bases between them. CDR3 length: 15 amino acids. Sequenced by immunoSEQ multiplex PCR; TCRdb stores in-frame clones only, minus some. The sample shows 55,000 to 70,000 clones, under 95% of them seen only once. Input material: PBMCs. The chain joins TRBV6-2 or TRBV6-3 to TRBJ1-3; D possibly corresponds to TRBD1 (5 bases). This TCR was recovered from a man aged 25-40 years with colorectal cancer. CDR3 region: CASSRTLRSGNTIYF. CDR3 nucleotides: TGTGCCAGCAGTAGGACACTCCGCTCTGGAAACACCATATATTTT.